Sequencing of this TCR beta chain was carried out in a study of blood T cell repertoires in COVID-19. Study at large: Sample material is recorded as cDNA or gDNA derived from T cells, B-cell-depleted T cells, or PBMCs.

The repertoire was sequenced with immunoSEQ multiplex PCR; TCRdb's copy has only in-frame clones and lacks some. The sample shows 250,000 to 350,000 clones, under 90% of them seen only once. In germline, CDR1 is LNHDA, CDR2 SQIVND (reference sequence). The CDR3 runs to 12 residues. The germline V and J ends were trimmed by 3 bases and 3 bases, with 5 bases remaining between them. This sequence originates from a woman between 35 and 50 years old who had recovered from COVID-19. Sequences were obtained from peripheral blood. The V call is TRBV19, the J call TRBJ2-5; possibly TRBD2 for D (5 bases). CDR3 in amino acids: CASSMREETQYF. In DNA, the CDR3 is TGTGCCAGTAGTATGAGGGAAGAGACCCAGTACTTC.